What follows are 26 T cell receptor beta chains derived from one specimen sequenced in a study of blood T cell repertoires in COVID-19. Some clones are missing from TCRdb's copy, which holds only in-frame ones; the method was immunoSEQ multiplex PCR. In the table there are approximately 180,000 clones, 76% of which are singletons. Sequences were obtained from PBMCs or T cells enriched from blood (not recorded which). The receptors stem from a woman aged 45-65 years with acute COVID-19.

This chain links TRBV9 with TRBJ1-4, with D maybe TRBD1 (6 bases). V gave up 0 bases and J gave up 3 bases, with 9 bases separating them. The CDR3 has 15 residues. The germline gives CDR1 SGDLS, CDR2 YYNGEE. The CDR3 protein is CASSVGTASNEKLFF. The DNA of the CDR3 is TGTGCCAGCAGCGTAGGGACAGCTTCTAATGAAAAACTGTTTTTT.

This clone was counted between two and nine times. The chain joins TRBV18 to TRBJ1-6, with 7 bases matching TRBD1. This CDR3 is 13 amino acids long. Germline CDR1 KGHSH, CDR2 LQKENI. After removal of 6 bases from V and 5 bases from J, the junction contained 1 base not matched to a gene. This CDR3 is CASSGTDNSPLHF. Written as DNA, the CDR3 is TGTGCCAGCTCCGGGACAGATAATTCACCCCTCCACTTT.

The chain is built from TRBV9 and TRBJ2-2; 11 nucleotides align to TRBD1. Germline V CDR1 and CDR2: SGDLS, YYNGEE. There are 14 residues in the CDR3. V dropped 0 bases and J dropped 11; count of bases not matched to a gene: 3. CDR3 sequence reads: CASSVVGQGGELFF. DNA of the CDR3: TGTGCCAGCAGCGTAGTGGGACAGGGGGGCGAGCTGTTTTTT.

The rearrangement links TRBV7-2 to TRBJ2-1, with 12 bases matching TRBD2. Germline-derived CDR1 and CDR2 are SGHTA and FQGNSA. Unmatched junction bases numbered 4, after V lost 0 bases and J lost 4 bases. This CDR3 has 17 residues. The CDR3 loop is CASSLAGTSGLYNEQFF. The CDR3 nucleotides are TGTGCCAGCAGCTTAGCGGGGACTAGCGGGTTATACAATGAGCAGTTCTTC. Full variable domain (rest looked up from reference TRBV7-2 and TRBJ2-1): GAGVSQSPSNKVTEKGKDVELRCDPISGHTALYWYRQSLGQGLEFLIYFQGNSAPDKSGLPSDRFSAERTGGSVSTLTIQRTQQEDSAVYLCASSLAGTSGLYNEQFFGPGTRLTVL.

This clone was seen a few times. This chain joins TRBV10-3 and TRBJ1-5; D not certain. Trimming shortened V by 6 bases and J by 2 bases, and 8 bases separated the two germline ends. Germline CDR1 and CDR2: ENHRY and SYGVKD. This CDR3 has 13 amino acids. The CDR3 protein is CAISDQGNQPQHF. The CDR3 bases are TGTGCCATCAGCGACCAGGGCAATCAGCCCCAGCATTTT.

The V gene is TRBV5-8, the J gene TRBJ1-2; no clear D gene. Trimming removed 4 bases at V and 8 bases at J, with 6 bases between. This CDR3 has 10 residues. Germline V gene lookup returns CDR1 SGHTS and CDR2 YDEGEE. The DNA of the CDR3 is TGTGCCAGCAGCCGAGGGGGCTACACCTTC. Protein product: CASSRGGYTF.

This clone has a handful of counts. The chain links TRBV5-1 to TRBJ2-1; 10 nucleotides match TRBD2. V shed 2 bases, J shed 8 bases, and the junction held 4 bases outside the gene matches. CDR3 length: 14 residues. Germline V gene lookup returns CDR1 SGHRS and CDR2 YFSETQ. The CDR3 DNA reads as TGCGCCAGCAGCTTCCGGAGCGGGGGGGATGAGCAGTTCTTC. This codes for CASSFRSGGDEQFF.

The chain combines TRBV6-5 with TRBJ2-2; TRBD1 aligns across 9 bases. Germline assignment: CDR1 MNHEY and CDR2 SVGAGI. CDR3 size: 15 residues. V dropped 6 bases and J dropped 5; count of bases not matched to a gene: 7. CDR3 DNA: TGTGCCAGCAGACACGACAGGGGGGAAACCGGGGAGCTGTTTTTT. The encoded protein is CASRHDRGETGELFF.

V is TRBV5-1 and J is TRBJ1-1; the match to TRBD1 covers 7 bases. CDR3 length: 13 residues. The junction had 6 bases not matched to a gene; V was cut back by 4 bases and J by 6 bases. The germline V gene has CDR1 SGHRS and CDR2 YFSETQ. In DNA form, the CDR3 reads TGCGCCAGCAGCAATGCCCAGGGGGCTGAAGCTTTCTTT. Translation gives CASSNAQGAEAFF.

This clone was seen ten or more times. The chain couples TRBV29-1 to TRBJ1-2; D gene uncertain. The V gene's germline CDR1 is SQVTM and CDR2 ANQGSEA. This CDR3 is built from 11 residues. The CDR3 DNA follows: TGCCTCGCACAGCTTAACTATGGCTACACCTTC. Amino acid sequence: CLAQLNYGYTF.

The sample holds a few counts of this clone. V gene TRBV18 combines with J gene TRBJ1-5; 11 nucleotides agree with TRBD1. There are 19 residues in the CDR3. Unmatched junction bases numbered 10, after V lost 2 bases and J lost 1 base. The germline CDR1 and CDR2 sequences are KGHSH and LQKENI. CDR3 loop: CASSPTRLDRGRSNQPQHF. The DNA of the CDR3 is TGTGCCAGCTCACCAACTCGGCTGGACAGGGGGCGAAGCAATCAGCCCCAGCATTTT.

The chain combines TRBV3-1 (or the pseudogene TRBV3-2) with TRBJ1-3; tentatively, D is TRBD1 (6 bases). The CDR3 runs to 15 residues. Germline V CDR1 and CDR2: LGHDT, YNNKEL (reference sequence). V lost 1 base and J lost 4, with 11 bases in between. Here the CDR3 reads CASSQVSGEGNTIYF. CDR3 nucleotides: TGTGCCAGCAGCCAAGTTTCAGGGGAAGGAAACACCATATATTTT.

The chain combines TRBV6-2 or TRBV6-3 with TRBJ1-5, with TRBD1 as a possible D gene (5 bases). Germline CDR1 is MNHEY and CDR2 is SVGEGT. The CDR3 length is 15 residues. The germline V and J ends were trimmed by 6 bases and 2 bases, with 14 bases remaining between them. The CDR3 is CASSSGGWGNQPQHF. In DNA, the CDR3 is TGTGCCAGCAGCTCCGGGGGGTGGGGCAATCAGCCCCAGCATTTT.

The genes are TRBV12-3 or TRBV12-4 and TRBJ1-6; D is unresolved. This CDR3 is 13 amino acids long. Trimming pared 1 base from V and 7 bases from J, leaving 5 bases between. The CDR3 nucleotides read TGTGCCAGCAGTTTAGACGGGAATTCACCCCTCCACTTT. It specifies CASSLDGNSPLHF.

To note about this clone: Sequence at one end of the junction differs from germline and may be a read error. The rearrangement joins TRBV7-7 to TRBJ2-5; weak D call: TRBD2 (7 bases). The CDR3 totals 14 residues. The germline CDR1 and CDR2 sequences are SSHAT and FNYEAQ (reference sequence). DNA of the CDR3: TGTGCTAGCAGCACCCCCTCGGGGGGCCAGACCCAGTACTTC. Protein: CASSTPSGGQTQYF. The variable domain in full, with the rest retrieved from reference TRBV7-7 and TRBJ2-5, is GAGVSQSPRYKVTKRGQDVTLRCDPISSHATLYWYQQALGQGPEFLTYFNYEAQPDKSGLPSDRFSAERPEGSISTLTIQRTEQRDSAMYRCASSTPSGGQTQYFGPGTRLLVL.

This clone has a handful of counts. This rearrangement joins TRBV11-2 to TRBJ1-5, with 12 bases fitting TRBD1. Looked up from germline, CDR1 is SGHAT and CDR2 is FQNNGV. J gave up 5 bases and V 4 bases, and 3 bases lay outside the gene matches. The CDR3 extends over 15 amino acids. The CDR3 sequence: CASSWGTGGDQPQHF. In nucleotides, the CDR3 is TGTGCCAGCAGCTGGGGGACAGGGGGCGATCAGCCCCAGCATTTT.

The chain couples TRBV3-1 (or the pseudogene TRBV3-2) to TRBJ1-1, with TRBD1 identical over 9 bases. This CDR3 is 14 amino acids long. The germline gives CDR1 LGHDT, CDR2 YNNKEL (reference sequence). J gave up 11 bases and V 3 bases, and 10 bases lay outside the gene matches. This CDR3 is CASSHNRGRGEAFF. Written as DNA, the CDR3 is TGTGCCAGCAGCCACAACAGGGGGCGGGGGGAGGCTTTCTTT.

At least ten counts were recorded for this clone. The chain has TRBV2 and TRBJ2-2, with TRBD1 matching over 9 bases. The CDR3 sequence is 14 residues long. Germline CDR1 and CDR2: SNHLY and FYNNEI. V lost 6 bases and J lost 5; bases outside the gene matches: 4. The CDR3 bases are TGTGCCAGCAGCTACGGGACAGGGACCGGGGAGCTGTTTTTT. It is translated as CASSYGTGTGELFF.

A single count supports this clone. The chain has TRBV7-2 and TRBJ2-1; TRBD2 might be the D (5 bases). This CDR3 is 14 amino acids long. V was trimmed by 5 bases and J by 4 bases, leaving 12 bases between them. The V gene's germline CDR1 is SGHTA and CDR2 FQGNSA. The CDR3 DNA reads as TGTGCCAGCAGCGAGAGGGCTAATTACAATGAGCAGTTCTTC. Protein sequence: CASSERANYNEQFF.

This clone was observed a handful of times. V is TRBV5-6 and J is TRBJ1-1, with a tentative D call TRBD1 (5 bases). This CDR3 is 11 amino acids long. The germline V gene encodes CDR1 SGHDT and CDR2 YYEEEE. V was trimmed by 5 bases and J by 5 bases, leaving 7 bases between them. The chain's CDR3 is CASRSGTEAFF. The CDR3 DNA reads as TGTGCCAGCAGGTCAGGGACTGAAGCTTTCTTT.

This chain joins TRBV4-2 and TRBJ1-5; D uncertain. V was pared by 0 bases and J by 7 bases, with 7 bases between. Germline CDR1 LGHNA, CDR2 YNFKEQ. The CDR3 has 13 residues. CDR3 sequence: CASSQDLEQPQHF. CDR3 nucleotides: TGTGCCAGCAGCCAAGATCTGGAGCAGCCCCAGCATTTT.

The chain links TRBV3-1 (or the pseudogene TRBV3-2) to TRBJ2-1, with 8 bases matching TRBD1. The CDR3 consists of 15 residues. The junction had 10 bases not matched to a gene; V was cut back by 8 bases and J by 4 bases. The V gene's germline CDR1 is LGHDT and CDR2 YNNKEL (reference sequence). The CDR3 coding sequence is TGTGCCAGCCTGCAACGGGGACAGGAATACAATGAGCAGTTCTTC. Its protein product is CASLQRGQEYNEQFF.

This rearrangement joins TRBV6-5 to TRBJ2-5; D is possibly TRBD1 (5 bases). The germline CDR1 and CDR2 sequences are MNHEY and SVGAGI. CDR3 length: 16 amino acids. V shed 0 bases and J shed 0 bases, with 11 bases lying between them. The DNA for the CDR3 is TGTGCCAGCAGTTACTCGTTGAACAGGCACCAAGAGACCCAGTACTTC. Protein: CASSYSLNRHQETQYF.

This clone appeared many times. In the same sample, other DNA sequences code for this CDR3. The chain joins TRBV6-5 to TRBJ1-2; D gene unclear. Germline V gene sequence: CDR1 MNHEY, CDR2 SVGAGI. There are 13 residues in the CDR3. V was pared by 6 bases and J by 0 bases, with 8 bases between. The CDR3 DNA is TGTGCCAGCAGCCGGGGAGCTAACTATGGCTACACCTTC. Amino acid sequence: CASSRGANYGYTF.

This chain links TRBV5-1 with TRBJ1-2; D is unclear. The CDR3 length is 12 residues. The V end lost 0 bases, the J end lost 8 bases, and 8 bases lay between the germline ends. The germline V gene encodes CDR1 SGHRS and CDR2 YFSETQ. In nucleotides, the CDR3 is TGCGCCAGCAGCTTGGAGGCAGGCGGCTACACCTTC. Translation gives CASSLEAGGYTF.

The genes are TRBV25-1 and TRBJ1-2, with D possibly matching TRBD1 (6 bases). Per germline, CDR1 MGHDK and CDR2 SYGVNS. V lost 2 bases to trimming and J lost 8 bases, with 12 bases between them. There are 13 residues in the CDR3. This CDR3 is CASSERTVFGYTF. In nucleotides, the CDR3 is TGTGCCAGCAGTGAACGGACAGTTTTCGGCTACACCTTC.